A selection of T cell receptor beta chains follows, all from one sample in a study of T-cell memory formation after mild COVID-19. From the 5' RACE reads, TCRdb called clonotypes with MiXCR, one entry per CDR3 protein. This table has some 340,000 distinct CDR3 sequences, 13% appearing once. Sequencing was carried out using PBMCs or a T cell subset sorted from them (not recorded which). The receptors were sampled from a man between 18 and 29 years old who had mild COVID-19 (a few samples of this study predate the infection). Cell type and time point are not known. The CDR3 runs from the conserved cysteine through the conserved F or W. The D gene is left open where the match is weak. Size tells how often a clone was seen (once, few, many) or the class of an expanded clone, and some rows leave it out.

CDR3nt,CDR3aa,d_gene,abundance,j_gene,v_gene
TGTGCCAGCAGCTTCATTAGGACTAGCGGGGTAGAGACCCAGTACTTC,CASSFIRTSGVETQYF,TRBD2,-,TRBJ2-5,TRBV7-2
TGCGCCAGCAGCTCTCACTGGGAGAGTTCCTACAATGAGCAGTTCTTC,CASSSHWESSYNEQFF,-,few,TRBJ2-1,TRBV5-1
TGTGCCTGGAGTGAGACAGGGGGAAGCAATCAGCCCCAGCATTTT,CAWSETGGSNQPQHF,TRBD1,-,TRBJ1-5,TRBV30
TGTGCCAGCCAAGAGGTAGCGGGTTACAATGAGCAGTTCTTC,CASQEVAGYNEQFF,TRBD2,-,TRBJ2-1,TRBV6-2/TRBV6-3
TGTGCCAGCAGCCAATGGACAGAGGGGCAGGGCTACACCTTC,CASSQWTEGQGYTF,-,few,TRBJ1-2,TRBV3-1
TGCGCCAGCAGCTGGCAGGGGTACGGCACTGAAGCTTTCTTT,CASSWQGYGTEAFF,-,few,TRBJ1-1,TRBV5-1
TGTGCCAGCAGCCAGCCAGGGGAGGCGAGCACTGAAGCTTTCTTT,CASSQPGEASTEAFF,-,few,TRBJ1-1,TRBV4-2
TGCGCCAGCAGCTTCCCTACAGGTGTACAAGAGACCCAGTACTTC,CASSFPTGVQETQYF,-,few,TRBJ2-5,TRBV5-1
TGCGCCAGCAGCTTGGCGCTAGCGGGGGGAACCGGGGAGCTGTTTTTT,CASSLALAGGTGELFF,TRBD2,-,TRBJ2-2,TRBV5-1
TGTGCCAGCAGCAAAGATCAGGTAGCGGCGAAAGAGACCCAGTACTTC,CASSKDQVAAKETQYF,-,-,TRBJ2-5,TRBV21-1
TGTGCCAGCAGTTATGGGACAGGGGAGAGCTACACCTTC,CASSYGTGESYTF,TRBD1,-,TRBJ1-2,TRBV7-3
TGCAGGGGGGAATCATGGGATACGCAGTATTTT,CRGESWDTQYF,-,-,TRBJ2-3,TRBV20-1
TGTGCCAGCAGCCAAGATCTTAGAGGGAGCCCGTTCTTC,CASSQDLRGSPFF,-,few,TRBJ2-1,TRBV3-1
TGTGCCAGCAGTTACCCGGGACAGAACAACTATGGCTACACCTTC,CASSYPGQNNYGYTF,TRBD1,few,TRBJ1-2,TRBV6-6
TGTGCCAGCTCCGGGACAGCTAACTATGGCTACACCTTC,CASSGTANYGYTF,TRBD1,few,TRBJ1-2,TRBV6-5
TGTGCCAGCTCACCCCCCCGAGCGGGGGGACACAATGAGCAGTTCTTC,CASSPPRAGGHNEQFF,TRBD2,-,TRBJ2-1,TRBV18
TGTGCCAGCTCACCACCCGGGAACAGGGCGGGCGAGCAGTACTTC,CASSPPGNRAGEQYF,-,few,TRBJ2-7,TRBV18
TGCAGTGCTAGGGGACAGGTGAGCAATCAGCCCCAGCATTTT,CSARGQVSNQPQHF,TRBD1,-,TRBJ1-5,TRBV20-1
TGTGCCAGCAGCTTAGACCTAGGTCGCGGCTACACCTTC,CASSLDLGRGYTF,-,few,TRBJ1-2,TRBV7-8
TGTGCCATCAGTGATTTGGGCCTAGCAGTCAACACCATATATTTT,CAISDLGLAVNTIYF,-,few,TRBJ1-3,TRBV10-3
TGCAGTGCTAGAGGTGGCGGGAGTCAAGAGACCCAGTACTTC,CSARGGGSQETQYF,TRBD2,few,TRBJ2-5,TRBV20-1